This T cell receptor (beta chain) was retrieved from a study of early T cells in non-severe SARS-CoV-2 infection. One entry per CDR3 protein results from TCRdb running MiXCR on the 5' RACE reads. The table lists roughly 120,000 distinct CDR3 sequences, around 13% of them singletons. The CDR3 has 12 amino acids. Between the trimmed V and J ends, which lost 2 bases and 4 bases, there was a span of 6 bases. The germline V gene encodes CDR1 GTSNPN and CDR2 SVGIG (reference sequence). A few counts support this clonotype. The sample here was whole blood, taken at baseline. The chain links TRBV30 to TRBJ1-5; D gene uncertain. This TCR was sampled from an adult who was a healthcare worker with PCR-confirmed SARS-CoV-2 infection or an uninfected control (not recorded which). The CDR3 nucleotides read TGTGCCTGGAGTCTGAGGAATCAGCCCCAGCATTTT. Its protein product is CAWSLRNQPQHF.